This TCR beta chain was sequenced for a study of shared clonotypes between healthy human individuals. Background on the study: Each donor's CD8 memory used one plate, CD8 naive two, each CD4 subset three. Study-level points and caveats: Non-shared clonotypes were found to have lower generation probabilities than the clonotypes that were shared by all four of the sorted-subset donors. Sorted-subset samples were not fully sequenced, rarefaction indicated.

V shed 4 bases, J shed 7 bases, and the junction held 12 bases outside the gene matches. The CDR3 has 16 residues. CDR1 and CDR2 from the germline V gene are MNHEY and SMNVEV (reference sequence). About this clone: What it recognizes is unknown.

Profiling relied on immunoSEQ multiplex PCR, and the TCRdb table lists in-frame clones only, not all of them. Counted here are 1.6 million or so clones, just under 99% occurring once; the ten biggest clones make up over 0.3%. The clonotype originates from a young man in good health. The source material was naive CD4+ T cells sorted from blood. Noted subset: CD45RA+ positively selected. The V and J genes are TRBV27 and TRBJ2-1; 8 nucleotides align to TRBD2. CDR3 residues: CASSSWGGLVMNEQFF. In DNA, the CDR3 is TGTGCCAGCAGTTCATGGGGGGGACTAGTAATGAATGAGCAGTTCTTC.